This TCR beta chain was found in a study of T-cell reconstitution after alpha-beta-depleted transplantation in children. Unique molecular identifiers were incorporated when the TCRbeta library was constructed. A single record per CDR3 protein comes from TCRdb applying MiXCR to the PCR reads. The table includes about 300,000 distinct CDR3 sequences, around 10% detected once. Germline V gene lookup returns CDR1 SGHRS and CDR2 YFSETQ. CDR3 size: 14 residues. The V and J ends lost 1 base and 2 bases respectively, with 10 bases between them. This clonotype has at least ten counts. Specimen: PBMCs, collected before TCRalphabeta/CD19-depleted stem cell transplant. The TCR comes from a boy in the first two years of life with acute myeloid leukemia, due to receive a stem cell transplant. The J gene is TRBJ2-7, the V gene TRBV5-1; D unresolved. The CDR3 DNA follows: TGCGCCAGCAGCTTGACTGGTTCCGCCTACGAGCAGTACTTC. Protein sequence: CASSLTGSAYEQYF.